The 20 T cell receptor beta chains presented below share a single source sample, sequenced in a study of identical twins. TCRdb itself ran the 5' RACE reads through MiXCR, one entry per CDR3 protein. The repertoire has 1.5 million to 2 million distinct CDR3 sequences, about 31% of them found once; the top ten carry roughly 0.3%. Sequenced input: cord blood. The receptors were gathered from a newborn girl in good health.

V is TRBV24-1 and J is TRBJ2-5, with 8 nucleotides matching TRBD2. There are 16 residues in the CDR3. CDR1 is KGHDR, CDR2 SFDVKD, per germline. The junction had 6 bases not matched to a gene; V was cut back by 1 base and J by 3 bases. The CDR3 coding sequence is TGTGCCACCAGTGATTTTCCAGCGGGAGTAAAAGAGACCCAGTACTTC. Protein product: CATSDFPAGVKETQYF.

The chain has TRBV12-3 or TRBV12-4 and TRBJ2-3; the match to TRBD2 covers 14 bases. The CDR3 is 17 residues long. Trimming removed 1 base from V and 4 bases from J; junction bases left unmatched: 4. Here the CDR3 DNA reads TGTGCCAGCAGTTTAGGACTAGCGGGGGGGGTCTCAGATACGCAGTATTTT. Translation: CASSLGLAGGVSDTQYF.

This clonotype was observed once. V is TRBV3-1 and J is TRBJ2-4, with D maybe TRBD1 (5 bases). Trimming removed 0 bases from V and 4 bases from J, with 19 bases in between. Germline assignment: CDR1 LGHDT and CDR2 YNNKEL (reference sequence). The CDR3 length is 18 residues. The CDR3 reads CASSQEPQGPLRKNIQYF. In DNA, the CDR3 is TGTGCCAGCAGCCAAGAGCCCCAGGGTCCTCTGCGAAAAAACATTCAGTACTTC.

This clonotype was recorded many times. This chain uses TRBV5-1 with TRBJ2-1; D unclear. This CDR3 contains 13 residues. CDR1 SGHRS and CDR2 YFSETQ come from the germline V gene. V was trimmed by 4 bases and J by 3 bases, leaving 8 bases between them. CDR3 loop: CASSQNHYNEQFF. The CDR3 coding sequence is TGCGCCAGCAGCCAAAACCACTACAATGAGCAGTTCTTC.

In its sample, this clonotype was seen a few times. The chain joins TRBV15 to TRBJ2-1; 11 nucleotides agree with TRBD2. This CDR3 contains 16 residues. Germline trimming cut 4 bases from V and 3 bases from J; bases unmatched to any gene: 5. Germline V gene lookup returns CDR1 LNHNV and CDR2 YYDKDF (reference sequence). This CDR3 is CATSIPGLAVYNEQFF. The CDR3 nucleotides are TGTGCCACCAGCATTCCGGGACTAGCGGTCTACAATGAGCAGTTCTTC.

CDR3 loop: CATRGWDIQYF. CDR3 DNA: TGTGCCACGAGGGGGTGGGACATTCAGTACTTC. V is TRBV10-3 and J is TRBJ2-7, with TRBD1 as a possible D gene (6 bases). The assigned J gene may be wrong: the sequence end matches TRBJ2-4 better. This CDR3 spans 11 amino acids. Germline V gene sequence: CDR1 ENHRY, CDR2 SYGVKD.

This clonotype came up a few times. The chain links TRBV20-1 to TRBJ1-2; D gene unclear. Germline V gene sequence: CDR1 DFQATT, CDR2 SNEGSKA (reference sequence). CDR3 size: 10 residues. Between the trimmed V and J ends, which lost 7 bases and 8 bases, there was a span of 11 bases. CDR3 DNA sequence: TGCAGTGTCCGGGTGTGGGGCTACACCTTC. It encodes CSVRVWGYTF.

This chain uses TRBV24-1 with TRBJ2-4, with D hard to call. V was clipped by 7 bases and J by 0 bases, with 12 bases between them. The CDR3 loop spans 15 amino acids. Germline CDR1 KGHDR, CDR2 SFDVKD. Written as DNA, the CDR3 is TGTGCCACCAGACCACAGCGCATAGCCAAAAACATTCAGTACTTC. It codes for CATRPQRIAKNIQYF.

The CDR3 DNA sequence: TGTGCCAGCAGCCGAGCAGGGGGCGCCACTGAAGCTTTCTTT. Amino acid sequence: CASSRAGGATEAFF. V gene TRBV7-8 combines with J gene TRBJ1-1; TRBD1 matches at 8 bases. With 5 bases clipped from V and 4 bases from J, the junction kept 6 bases outside the gene matches. Germline V CDR1 and CDR2: SGHVS, FQNEAQ. The CDR3 spans 14 residues.

This clonotype was recorded a few times. V is TRBV6-6 and J is TRBJ2-7; the match to TRBD2 covers 10 bases. The DNA matches TRBJ2-5 better at its end, which makes the J call doubtful. This CDR3 region has 14 residues. Germline V gene lookup returns CDR1 MNHNY and CDR2 SVGAGI (reference sequence). The CDR3 nucleotides are TGTGCCTCAAGGGCTAGCGGGGGCCAAGAGACCCAGTACTTC. Translated, it gives CASRASGGQETQYF.

This clonotype was counted only a few times. The chain joins TRBV28 to TRBJ1-4, with 9 bases lining up with TRBD1. This CDR3 comprises 17 residues. After removal of 1 base from V and 8 bases from J, the junction contained 11 bases not matched to a gene. Germline CDR1 reads MDHEN; CDR2 reads SYDVKM. CDR3 DNA sequence: TGTGCCAGCAGTTTATCCCCTACCGGGACAGGGAACGAAAAACTGTTTTTT. It codes for CASSLSPTGTGNEKLFF.

This clonotype was seen repeatedly, ten times or more. The CDR3 region is CASSRTSGKNIQYF. In DNA form, the CDR3 reads TGTGCCAGCAGCCGGACTAGCGGAAAAAACATTCAGTACTTC. V gene TRBV7-9 combines with J gene TRBJ2-4; 10 bases match TRBD2. V lost 5 bases, J lost 4 bases, and 2 bases stayed unmatched. Germline V gene lookup returns CDR1 SEHNR and CDR2 FQNEAQ (reference sequence). The CDR3 is made up of 14 amino acids.

The chain is built from TRBV27 and TRBJ1-6, with no clear D. The CDR3 is 14 residues long. CDR1 and CDR2 from the germline V gene are MNHEY and SMNVEV (reference sequence). Trimming cost V 5 bases and J 7 bases, with 12 bases left between them. The CDR3 is CASSQRGYNSPLHF. The CDR3 DNA sequence: TGTGCCAGCAGTCAGCGGGGTTACAATTCACCCCTCCACTTT.

The gene calls are TRBV21-1 and TRBJ1-1. TRBV21-1 is tagged as a pseudogene. This CDR3 region has 13 residues. This chain's CDR3 is CASSKDANTEAFF. The CDR3 region has the DNA TGTGCCAGCAGCAAGGACGCGAACACTGAAGCTTTCTTT.

The chain employs TRBV5-1 and TRBJ2-3; D possibly corresponds to TRBD2 (5 bases). This CDR3 is built from 15 residues. Germline CDR1 SGHRS, CDR2 YFSETQ. With 4 bases removed from V and 1 base from J, the gap between germline ends came to 13 bases. The CDR3 DNA is TGCGCCAGCAGCGTGCCACGGGATCGCACAGATACGCAGTATTTT. The encoded protein is CASSVPRDRTDTQYF.

Many counts were recorded for this clonotype. V gene TRBV11-2 combines with J gene TRBJ2-3; 12 positions match TRBD2. Germline values: CDR1 SGHAT, CDR2 FQNNGV. The CDR3 is made up of 15 amino acids. The ends lost 3 bases at V and 8 bases at J; junction bases unmatched: 6. The CDR3 nucleotides are TGTGCCAGCAGCTTCCTACTAGCGGGAGGTGGTACGCAGTATTTT. Protein sequence: CASSFLLAGGGTQYF.

The chain employs TRBV28 and TRBJ2-7, with a possible D match to TRBD2 (6 bases). The ends were cut back, 8 bases at V and 3 bases at J, with 26 bases in the middle. Germline loops: CDR1 MDHEN, CDR2 SYDVKM. The CDR3 length is 17 residues. The CDR3 DNA reads TGTGCCAGCTCCAATATGGGTGTCGGGACTGGAGACTACGAGCAGTACTTC. This sequence encodes CASSNMGVGTGDYEQYF.

J is TRBJ2-7 and V is TRBV14, with D possibly being TRBD1 (6 bases). CDR1 SGHDN and CDR2 FVKESK come from the germline V gene. V lost 1 base and J 2 bases, leaving 12 bases between the germline ends. The CDR3 has 15 residues. In nucleotides, the CDR3 is TGTGCCAGCAGCCAAGCCGGGACATGGACCTACGAGCAGTACTTC. Translated, it gives CASSQAGTWTYEQYF.

This clonotype was seen repeatedly, ten times or more. V gene TRBV29-1 combines with J gene TRBJ2-7, with 12 bases aligning to TRBD2. Germline CDR1 SQVTM, CDR2 ANQGSEA. This CDR3 contains 13 residues. The CDR3 loop reads CRPGTSGSYEQYF. The CDR3 DNA reads TGCAGGCCCGGGACTAGCGGGTCCTACGAGCAGTACTTC.

This rearrangement joins TRBV5-1 to TRBJ2-1; 8 bases are shared with TRBD2. The CDR3 is made up of 13 amino acids. The V gene's germline CDR1 is SGHRS and CDR2 YFSETQ. V lost 0 bases to trimming and J lost 15 bases; unmatched junction nucleotides: 8. CDR3 coding DNA: TGCGCCAGCAGCTTGGCAGTCGGGACTAGAGGGTTCTTC. This translates into CASSLAVGTRGFF.